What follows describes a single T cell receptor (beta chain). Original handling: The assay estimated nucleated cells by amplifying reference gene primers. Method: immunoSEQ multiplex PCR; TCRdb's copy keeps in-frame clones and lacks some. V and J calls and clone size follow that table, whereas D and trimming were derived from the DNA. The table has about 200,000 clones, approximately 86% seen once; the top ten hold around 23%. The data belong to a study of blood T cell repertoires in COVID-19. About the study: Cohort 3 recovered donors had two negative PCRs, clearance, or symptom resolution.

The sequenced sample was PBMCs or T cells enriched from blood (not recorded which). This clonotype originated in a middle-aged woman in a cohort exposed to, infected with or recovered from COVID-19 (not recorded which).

CDR3 sequence: CASSYGLRVFEQFF. The DNA for the CDR3 is TGTGCCAGCAGTTACGGGCTAAGAGTGTTTGAGCAGTTCTTC. This chain joins TRBV6-5 and TRBJ2-1; no firm D call. The germline CDR1 and CDR2 sequences are MNHEY and SVGAGI. V was pared by 2 bases and J by 9 bases, with 14 bases between. The CDR3 is 14 amino acids.